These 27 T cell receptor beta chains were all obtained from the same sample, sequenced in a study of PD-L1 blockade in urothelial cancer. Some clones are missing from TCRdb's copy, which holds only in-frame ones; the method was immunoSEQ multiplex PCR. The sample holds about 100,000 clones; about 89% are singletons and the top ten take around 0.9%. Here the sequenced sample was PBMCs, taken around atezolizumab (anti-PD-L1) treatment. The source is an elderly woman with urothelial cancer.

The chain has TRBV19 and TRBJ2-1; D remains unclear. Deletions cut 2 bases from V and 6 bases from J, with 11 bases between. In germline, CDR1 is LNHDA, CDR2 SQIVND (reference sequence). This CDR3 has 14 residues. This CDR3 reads CASSISRSGNEQFF. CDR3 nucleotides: TGTGCCAGTAGTATATCTAGGTCGGGCAATGAGCAGTTCTTC.

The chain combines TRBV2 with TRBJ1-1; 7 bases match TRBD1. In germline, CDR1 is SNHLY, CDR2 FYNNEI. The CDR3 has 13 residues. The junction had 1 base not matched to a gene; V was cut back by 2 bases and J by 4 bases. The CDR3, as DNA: TGTGCCAGCAGTGAACAGGGGGTCACTGAAGCTTTCTTT. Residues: CASSEQGVTEAFF.

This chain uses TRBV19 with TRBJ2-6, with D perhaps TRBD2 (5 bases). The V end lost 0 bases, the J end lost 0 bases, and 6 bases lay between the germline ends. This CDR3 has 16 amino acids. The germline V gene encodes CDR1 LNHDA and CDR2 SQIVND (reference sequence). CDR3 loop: CASSIEGGSGANVLTF. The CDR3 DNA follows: TGTGCCAGTAGTATAGAAGGAGGCTCTGGGGCCAACGTCCTGACTTTC. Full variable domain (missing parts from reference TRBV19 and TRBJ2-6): DGGITQSPKYLFRKEGQNVTLSCEQNLNHDAMYWYRQDPGQGLRLIYYSQIVNDFQKGDIAEGYSVSREKKESFPLTVTSAQKNPTAFYLCASSIEGGSGANVLTFGAGSRLTVL.

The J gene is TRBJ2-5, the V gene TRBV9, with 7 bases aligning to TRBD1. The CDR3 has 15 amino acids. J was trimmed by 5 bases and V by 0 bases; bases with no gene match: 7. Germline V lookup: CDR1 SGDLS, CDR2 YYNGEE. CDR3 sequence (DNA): TGTGCCAGCAGCGTAGACGTGACGGGACAGGAGACCCAGTACTTC. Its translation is CASSVDVTGQETQYF.

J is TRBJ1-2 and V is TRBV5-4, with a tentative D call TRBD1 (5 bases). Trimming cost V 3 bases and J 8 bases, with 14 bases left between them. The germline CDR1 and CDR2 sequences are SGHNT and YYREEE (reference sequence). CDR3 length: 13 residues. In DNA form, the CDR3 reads TGTGCCAGCAGCTCAATACGGGGGGACGGCTACACCTTC. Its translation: CASSSIRGDGYTF.

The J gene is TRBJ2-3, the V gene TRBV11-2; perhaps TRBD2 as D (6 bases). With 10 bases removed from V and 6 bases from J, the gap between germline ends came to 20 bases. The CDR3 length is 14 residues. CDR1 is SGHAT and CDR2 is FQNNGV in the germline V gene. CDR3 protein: CATLAADRGDTQYF. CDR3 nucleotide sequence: TGTGCCACCCTGGCGGCGGACCGGGGGGATACGCAGTATTTT.

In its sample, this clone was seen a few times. The CDR3 DNA reads as TGTGCCAGCAGTGATGGAGGGAGCTTCAATCAGCCCCAGCATTTT. Amino acids: CASSDGGSFNQPQHF. The V call is TRBV6-1, the J call TRBJ1-5; D remains unclear. The V gene's germline CDR1 is MNHNS and CDR2 SASEGT. The CDR3 sequence is 15 residues long. Trimming shortened V by 3 bases and J by 3 bases, and 12 bases separated the two germline ends.

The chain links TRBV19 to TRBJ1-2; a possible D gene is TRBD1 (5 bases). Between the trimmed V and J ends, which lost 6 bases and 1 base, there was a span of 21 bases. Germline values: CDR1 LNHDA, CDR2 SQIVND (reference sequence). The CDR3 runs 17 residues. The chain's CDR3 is CASSLWGSRRFNYGYTF. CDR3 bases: TGTGCCAGTAGCCTGTGGGGCAGCCGAAGATTTAACTATGGCTACACCTTC.

The CDR3 loop reads CATSAPGGNTEAFF. CDR3 nucleotides: TGTGCCACCAGCGCACCCGGGGGGAACACTGAAGCTTTCTTT. V gene TRBV15 combines with J gene TRBJ1-1; TRBD1 might be the D (5 bases). CDR3 length equals 14 residues. V was cut by 5 bases and J by 1 base, with 11 bases left in between. From germline, CDR1 is LNHNV and CDR2 YYDKDF (reference sequence). The full variable domain, with the rest looked up from reference TRBV15 and TRBJ1-1, is DAMVIQNPRYQVTQFGKPVTLSCSQTLNHNVMYWYQQKSSQAPKLLFHYYDKDFNNEADTPDNFQSRRPNTSFCFLDIRSPGLGDTAMYLCATSAPGGNTEAFFGQGTRLTVV.

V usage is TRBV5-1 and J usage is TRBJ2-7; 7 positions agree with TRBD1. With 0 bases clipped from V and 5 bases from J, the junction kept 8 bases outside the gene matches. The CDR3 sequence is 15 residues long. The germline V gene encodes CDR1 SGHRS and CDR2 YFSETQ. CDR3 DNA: TGCGCCAGCAGCTTGGCGAGACAGGGTAGCGACGAGCAGTACTTC. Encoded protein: CASSLARQGSDEQYF.

The CDR3 spells CASYPHGTGGNTIYF. CDR3 sequence (DNA): TGTGCCAGCTACCCCCACGGGACAGGCGGAAACACCATATATTTT. The V call is TRBV28, the J call TRBJ1-3, with TRBD1 matching 8 bases. Germline loops: CDR1 MDHEN, CDR2 SYDVKM. Trimming took 8 bases from V and 4 from J; bases not matched to a gene: 10. There are 15 residues in the CDR3.

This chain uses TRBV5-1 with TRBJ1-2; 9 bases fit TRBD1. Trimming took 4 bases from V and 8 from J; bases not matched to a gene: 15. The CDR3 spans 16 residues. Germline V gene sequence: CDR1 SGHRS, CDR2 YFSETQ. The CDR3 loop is CASSQGQGIRAGGYTF. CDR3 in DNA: TGCGCCAGCAGCCAGGGACAGGGTATCCGTGCTGGAGGCTACACCTTC.

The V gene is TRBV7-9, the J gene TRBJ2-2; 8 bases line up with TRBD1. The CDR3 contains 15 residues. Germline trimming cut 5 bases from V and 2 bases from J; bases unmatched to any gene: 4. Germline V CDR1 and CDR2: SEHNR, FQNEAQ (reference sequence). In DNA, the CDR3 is TGTGCCAGCAGCCTAGGACAGGGCAACACCGGGGAGCTGTTTTTT. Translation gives CASSLGQGNTGELFF.

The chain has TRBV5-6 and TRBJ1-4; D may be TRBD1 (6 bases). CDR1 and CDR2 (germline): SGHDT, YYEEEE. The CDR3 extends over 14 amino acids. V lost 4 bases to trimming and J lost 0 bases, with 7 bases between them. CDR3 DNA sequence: TGTGCCAGCAGCCAGGGGTCAACTAATGAAAAACTGTTTTTT. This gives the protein CASSQGSTNEKLFF.

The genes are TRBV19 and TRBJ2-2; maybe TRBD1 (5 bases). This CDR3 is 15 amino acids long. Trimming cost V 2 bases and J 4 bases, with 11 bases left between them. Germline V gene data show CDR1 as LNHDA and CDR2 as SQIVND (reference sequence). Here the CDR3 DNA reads TGTGCCAGTAGTATATCAGGGAAGATCACCGGGGAGCTGTTTTTT. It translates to CASSISGKITGELFF.

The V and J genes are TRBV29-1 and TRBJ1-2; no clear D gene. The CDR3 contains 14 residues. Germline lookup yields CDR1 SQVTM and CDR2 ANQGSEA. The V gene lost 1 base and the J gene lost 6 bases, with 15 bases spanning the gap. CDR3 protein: CSVEARKEANGYTF. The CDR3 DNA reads TGCAGCGTTGAAGCGAGGAAAGAGGCGAATGGCTACACCTTC.

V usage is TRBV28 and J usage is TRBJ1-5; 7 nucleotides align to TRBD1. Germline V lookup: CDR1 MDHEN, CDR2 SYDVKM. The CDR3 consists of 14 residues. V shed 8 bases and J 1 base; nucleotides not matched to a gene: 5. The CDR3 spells CASHRGGSNQPQHF. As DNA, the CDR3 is TGTGCCAGCCACAGGGGTGGGAGCAATCAGCCCCAGCATTTT.

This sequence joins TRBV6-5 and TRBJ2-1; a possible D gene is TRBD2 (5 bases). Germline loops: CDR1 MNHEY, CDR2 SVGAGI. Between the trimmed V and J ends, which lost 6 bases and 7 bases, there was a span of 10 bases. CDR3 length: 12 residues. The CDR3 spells CASSDWENEQFF. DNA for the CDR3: TGTGCCAGCAGCGACTGGGAGAATGAGCAGTTCTTC.

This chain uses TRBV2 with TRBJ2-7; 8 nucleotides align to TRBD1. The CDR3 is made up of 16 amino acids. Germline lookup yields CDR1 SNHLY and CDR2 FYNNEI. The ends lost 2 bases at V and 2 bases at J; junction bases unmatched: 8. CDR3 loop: CASSERNRQGTYEQYF. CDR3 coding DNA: TGTGCCAGCAGTGAAAGGAATAGACAGGGGACCTACGAGCAGTACTTC. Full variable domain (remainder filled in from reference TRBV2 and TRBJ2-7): EPEVTQTPSHQVTQMGQEVILRCVPISNHLYFYWYRQILGQKVEFLVSFYNNEISEKSEIFDDQFSVERPDGSNFTLKIRSTKLEDSAMYFCASSERNRQGTYEQYFGPGTRLTVT.

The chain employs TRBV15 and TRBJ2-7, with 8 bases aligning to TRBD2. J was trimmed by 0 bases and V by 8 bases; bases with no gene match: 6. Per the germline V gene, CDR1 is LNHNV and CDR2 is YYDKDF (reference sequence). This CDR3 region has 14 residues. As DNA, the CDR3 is TGTGCCACCGGAAGCGGGAGTCCCTCCTACGAGCAGTACTTC. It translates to CATGSGSPSYEQYF.

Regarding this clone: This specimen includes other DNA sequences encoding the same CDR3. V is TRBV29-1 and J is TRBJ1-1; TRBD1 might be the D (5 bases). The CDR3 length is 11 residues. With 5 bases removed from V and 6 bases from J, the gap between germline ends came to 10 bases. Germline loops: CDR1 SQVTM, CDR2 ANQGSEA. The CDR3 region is CSVTGLAEAFF. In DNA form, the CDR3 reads TGCAGCGTTACGGGACTCGCTGAAGCTTTCTTT. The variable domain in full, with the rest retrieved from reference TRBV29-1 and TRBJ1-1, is SAVISQKPSRDICQRGTSLTIQCQVDSQVTMMFWYRQQPGQSLTLIATANQGSEATYESGFVIDKFPISRPNLTFSTLTVSNMSPEDSSIYLCSVTGLAEAFFGQGTRLTVV.

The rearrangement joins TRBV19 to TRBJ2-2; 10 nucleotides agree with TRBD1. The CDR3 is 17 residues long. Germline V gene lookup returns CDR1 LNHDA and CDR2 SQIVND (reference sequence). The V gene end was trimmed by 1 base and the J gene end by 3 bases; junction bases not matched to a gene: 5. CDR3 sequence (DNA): TGTGCCAGTAGTATAGGTAGACAGGGGGCCGACACCGGGGAGCTGTTTTTT. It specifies CASSIGRQGADTGELFF.

In DNA form, the CDR3 reads TGTGCCAGCAGTGAAAGGGGACAGGGATCCTACAATGAGCAGTTCTTC. The encoded protein is CASSERGQGSYNEQFF. This chain links TRBV6-1 with TRBJ2-1; 9 bases map to TRBD1. Germline loops: CDR1 MNHNS, CDR2 SASEGT. V lost 2 bases, J lost 1 base, and 3 bases stayed unmatched. This CDR3 spans 16 amino acids.

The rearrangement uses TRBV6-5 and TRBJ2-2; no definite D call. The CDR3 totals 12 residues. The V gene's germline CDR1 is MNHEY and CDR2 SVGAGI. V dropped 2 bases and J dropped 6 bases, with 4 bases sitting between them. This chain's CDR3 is CASSYISGELFF. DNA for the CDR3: TGTGCCAGCAGTTACATCTCCGGGGAGCTGTTTTTT.

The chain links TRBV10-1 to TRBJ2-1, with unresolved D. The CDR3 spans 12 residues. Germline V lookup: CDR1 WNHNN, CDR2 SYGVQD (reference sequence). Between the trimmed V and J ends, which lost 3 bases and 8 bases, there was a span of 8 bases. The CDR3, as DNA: TGCGCCAGCAGTGATCTACGTGATGAGCAGTTCTTC. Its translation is CASSDLRDEQFF.

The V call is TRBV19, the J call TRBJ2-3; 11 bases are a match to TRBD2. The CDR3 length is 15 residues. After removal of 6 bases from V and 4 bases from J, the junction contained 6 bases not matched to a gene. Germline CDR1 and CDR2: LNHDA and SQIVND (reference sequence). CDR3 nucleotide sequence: TGTGCCAGTAGGACACTAGCGGGAGATGCAGATACGCAGTATTTT. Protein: CASRTLAGDADTQYF.

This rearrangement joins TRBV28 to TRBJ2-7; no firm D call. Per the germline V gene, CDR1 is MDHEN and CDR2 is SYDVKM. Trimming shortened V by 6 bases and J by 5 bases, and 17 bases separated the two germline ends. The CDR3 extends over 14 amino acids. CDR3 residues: CASSSPGPRNEQYF. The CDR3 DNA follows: TGTGCCAGCAGCTCTCCGGGTCCGCGGAACGAGCAGTACTTC.